This TCR beta chain was sequenced for a study of cytomegalovirus exposure and HLA in healthy donors. PCR primers comprised 60 Vbeta and 13 Jbeta primers. Method: immunoSEQ multiplex PCR; TCRdb's copy keeps in-frame clones and lacks some. The sample lists around 99,000 clones; about 80% were seen once. Study-level results: Immune exposure data for these donors was limited to CMV serostatus.

There are 14 residues in the CDR3. The germline V gene encodes CDR1 SGHKS and CDR2 YYEKEE (reference sequence). V was trimmed by 2 bases and J by 2 bases, leaving 10 bases between them. About this clone itself: The antigen remains undetermined.

The sequence was obtained from a man under 40 in good health and CMV-seropositive. Sequenced sample: PBMCs. The gene calls are TRBV5-5 and TRBJ1-1, with D tentatively TRBD1 (5 bases). CDR3 residues: CASSLDRKNTEAFF. The CDR3 DNA reads as TGTGCCAGCAGCTTAGACAGAAAAAACACTGAAGCTTTCTTT.